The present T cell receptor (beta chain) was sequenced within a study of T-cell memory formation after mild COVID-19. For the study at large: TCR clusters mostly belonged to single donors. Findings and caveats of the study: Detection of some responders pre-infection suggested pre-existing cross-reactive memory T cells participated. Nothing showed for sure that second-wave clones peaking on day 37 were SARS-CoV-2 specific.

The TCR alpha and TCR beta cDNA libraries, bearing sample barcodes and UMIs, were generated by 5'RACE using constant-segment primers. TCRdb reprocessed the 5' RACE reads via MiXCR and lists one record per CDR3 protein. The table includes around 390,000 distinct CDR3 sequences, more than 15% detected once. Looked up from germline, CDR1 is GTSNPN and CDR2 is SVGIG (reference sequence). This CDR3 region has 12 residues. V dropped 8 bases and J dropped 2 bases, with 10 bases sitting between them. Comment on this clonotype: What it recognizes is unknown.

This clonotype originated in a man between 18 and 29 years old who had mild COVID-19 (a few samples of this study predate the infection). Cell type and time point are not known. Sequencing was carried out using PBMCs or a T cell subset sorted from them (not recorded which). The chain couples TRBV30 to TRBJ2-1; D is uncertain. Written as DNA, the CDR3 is TGTGCCCGTGGGTCGGCCTACAATGAGCAGTTCTTC. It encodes CARGSAYNEQFF.